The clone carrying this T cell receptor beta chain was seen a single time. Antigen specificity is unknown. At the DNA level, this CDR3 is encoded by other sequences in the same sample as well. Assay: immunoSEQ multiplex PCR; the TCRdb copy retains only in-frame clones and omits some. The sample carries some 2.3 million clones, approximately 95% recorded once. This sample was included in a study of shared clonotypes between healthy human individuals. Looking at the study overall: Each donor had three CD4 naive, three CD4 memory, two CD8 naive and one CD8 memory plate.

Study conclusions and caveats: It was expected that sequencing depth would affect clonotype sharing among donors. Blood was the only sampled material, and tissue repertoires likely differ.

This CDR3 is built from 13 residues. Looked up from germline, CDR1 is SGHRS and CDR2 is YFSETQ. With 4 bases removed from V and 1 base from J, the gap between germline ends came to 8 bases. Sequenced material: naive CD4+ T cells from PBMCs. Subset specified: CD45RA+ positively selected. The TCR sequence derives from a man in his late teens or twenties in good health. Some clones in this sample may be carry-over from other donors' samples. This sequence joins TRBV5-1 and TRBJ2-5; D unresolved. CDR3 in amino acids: CASSPQGQETQYF. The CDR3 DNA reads TGCGCCAGCAGCCCCCAAGGCCAAGAGACCCAGTACTTC.